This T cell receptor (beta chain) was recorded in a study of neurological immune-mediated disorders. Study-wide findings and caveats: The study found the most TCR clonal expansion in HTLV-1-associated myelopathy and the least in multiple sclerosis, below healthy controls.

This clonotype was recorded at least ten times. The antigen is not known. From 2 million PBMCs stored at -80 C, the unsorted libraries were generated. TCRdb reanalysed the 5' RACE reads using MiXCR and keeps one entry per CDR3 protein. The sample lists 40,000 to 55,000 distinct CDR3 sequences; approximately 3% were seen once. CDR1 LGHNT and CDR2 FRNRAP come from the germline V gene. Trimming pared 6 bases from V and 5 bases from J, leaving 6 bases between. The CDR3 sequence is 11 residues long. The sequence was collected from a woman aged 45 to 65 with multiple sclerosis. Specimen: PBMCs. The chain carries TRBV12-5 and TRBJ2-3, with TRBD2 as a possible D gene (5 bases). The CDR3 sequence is CASGEGDTQYF. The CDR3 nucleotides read TGTGCTAGTGGAGAGGGAGATACGCAGTATTTT.